The TCR beta chain under discussion was sequenced for a study of T cell repertoires in cytomegalovirus infection. From germline, CDR1 is SQVTM and CDR2 ANQGSEA. The CDR3 is 11 residues long. The V gene lost 7 bases and the J gene lost 4 bases, with 8 bases spanning the gap. TCRdb processed the reads anew with MiXCR; each CDR3 protein has one entry. The data show about 360,000 distinct CDR3 sequences, just under 35% seen once. As regards this clonotype: Its specificity is not known.

The sample was cultured PBMCs, taken from culture after CMV antigen stimulation. This TCR was sampled from a human donor in good health (CMV status not recorded). Some clones in this sample may be carry-over from other donors' samples. The chain recombines TRBV29-1 with TRBJ1-3, with D unresolved. The CDR3 DNA sequence: TGCAGCGCCGAGATGGGAAACACCATATATTTT. It yields the protein CSAEMGNTIYF.